Below are 6 T cell receptor beta chains sequenced from a single sample in a study of blood T cell repertoires in COVID-19. Profiled with immunoSEQ multiplex PCR; TCRdb holds only in-frame clones, not every one. Among more than 200,000 clones listed, roughly 87% were seen once. The material sequenced was PBMCs or T cells enriched from blood (not recorded which). Receptor source: a man aged 25 to 45 in a cohort exposed to, infected with or recovered from COVID-19 (not recorded which).

This chain joins TRBV7-8 and TRBJ2-7; TRBD2 agrees at 13 bases. Trimming at V came to 4 bases and at J to 4 bases, leaving 10 bases not matched to a gene. CDR1 is SGHVS, CDR2 FQNEAQ, per germline. The CDR3 is made up of 17 amino acids. The CDR3 sequence: CASSSHTRLAGGYEQYF. The CDR3 region has the DNA TGTGCCAGCAGCTCCCACACTCGACTAGCGGGAGGTTACGAGCAGTACTTC.

This clone showed up just a few times. V is TRBV6-5 and J is TRBJ1-1; weak D call: TRBD1 (5 bases). From germline, CDR1 is MNHEY and CDR2 SVGAGI. The CDR3 consists of 13 residues. The V end was cut by 2 bases, the J end by 5 bases, with 9 bases between. The CDR3 region has the DNA TGTGCCAGCAGTTACCAGGGAACTACTGAAGCTTTCTTT. This sequence encodes CASSYQGTTEAFF.

The chain links TRBV11-3 to TRBJ2-1; TRBD2 is a possible D gene (6 bases). This CDR3 comprises 17 residues. V was cut by 0 bases and J by 6 bases, with 18 bases left in between. Germline lookup yields CDR1 SGHNT and CDR2 YENEEA. CDR3 DNA sequence: TGTGCCAGCAGCTTAGATCGCTGGAGACTAGGGCCCAATGAGCAGTTCTTC. It translates to CASSLDRWRLGPNEQFF.

The chain employs TRBV6-1 and TRBJ2-1, with 10 bases matching TRBD1. V was clipped by 3 bases and J by 8 bases; unmatched bases: 1. Germline CDR1 and CDR2: MNHNS and SASEGT. The length of the CDR3 is 13 residues. As DNA, the CDR3 is TGTGCCAGCAGTGAGACAGGGGGCTATGAGCAGTTCTTC. Translating it yields CASSETGGYEQFF.

The V gene is TRBV7-9, the J gene TRBJ2-1; weak D call: TRBD1 (5 bases). Trimming took 8 bases from V and 8 from J, leaving 10 bases between them. The CDR3 runs to 11 residues. Germline assignment: CDR1 SEHNR and CDR2 FQNEAQ (reference sequence). CDR3 DNA: TGTGCCAGCGGGGCGACACATGAGCAGTTCTTC. Residues: CASGATHEQFF.

V is TRBV5-1 and J is TRBJ1-1, with D unresolved. CDR3 length: 15 amino acids. V gave up 9 bases and J gave up 0 bases, with 18 bases separating them. CDR1 is SGHRS and CDR2 is YFSETQ in the germline V gene. The CDR3 nucleotides read TGCGCCACCAAAAGGCGGCCCGAGATGAACACTGAAGCTTTCTTT. It specifies CATKRRPEMNTEAFF. Based on the CDR3 plus reference TRBV5-1 and TRBJ1-1, the full variable domain is KAGVTQTPRYLIKTRGQQVTLSCSPISGHRSVSWYQQTPGQGLQFLFEYFSETQRNKGNFPGRFSGRQFSNSRSEMNVSTLELGDSALYLCATKRRPEMNTEAFFGQGTRLTVV.